The 29 T cell receptor beta chains below were found in one sample sequenced in a study of blood T cell repertoires in COVID-19. The data were produced by immunoSEQ multiplex PCR, yet TCRdb's version contains in-frame clones alone and is incomplete. This sample yields roughly 100,000 clones, of which roughly 80% are seen a single time; approximately 12% belongs to the top ten. The specimen was peripheral blood. Receptor source: a human donor in a cohort sampled during active COVID-19.

The chain couples TRBV19 to TRBJ1-2; weak D call: TRBD1 (5 bases). Germline lookup yields CDR1 LNHDA and CDR2 SQIVND (reference sequence). The length of the CDR3 is 14 residues. Trimming shortened V by 6 bases and J by 7 bases, and 18 bases separated the two germline ends. The CDR3 bases are TGTGCCAGTAGCCCATTCGGGGGGGGGACTGGCTACACCTTC. Residues: CASSPFGGGTGYTF.

The chain links TRBV6-1 to TRBJ1-2, with 9 bases matching TRBD1. The V gene end was trimmed by 0 bases and the J gene end by 2 bases; junction bases not matched to a gene: 10. The CDR3 is 18 amino acids. Germline V gene lookup returns CDR1 MNHNS and CDR2 SASEGT. In DNA form, the CDR3 reads TGTGCCAGCAGTGAAGCTGGTCCCGGGACAGGGATAAACTATGGCTACACCTTC. It translates to CASSEAGPGTGINYGYTF.

V usage is TRBV5-1 and J usage is TRBJ1-1; D is unclear. The germline V gene encodes CDR1 SGHRS and CDR2 YFSETQ. The CDR3 runs to 15 residues. V was trimmed by 0 bases and J by 5 bases, leaving 14 bases between them. The CDR3, as DNA: TGCGCCAGCAGCTTGGAATGGGGAGGAAGGACTGAAGCTTTCTTT. Residues: CASSLEWGGRTEAFF.

The chain employs TRBV4-1 and TRBJ1-6; a possible D gene is TRBD1 (6 bases). This CDR3 region has 15 residues. Germline assignment: CDR1 MGHRA and CDR2 YSYEKL. V was pared by 1 base and J by 7 bases, with 11 bases between. CDR3 sequence reads: CASSQAQGWNSPLHF. The CDR3 DNA follows: TGCGCCAGCAGCCAAGCACAGGGTTGGAATTCACCCCTCCACTTT.

This clone was detected only a few times. The rearrangement links TRBV5-6 to TRBJ1-3; 7 bases line up with TRBD1. CDR1 SGHDT and CDR2 YYEEEE come from the germline V gene. With V trimmed by 4 bases and J by 0 bases, 13 bases remained unmatched. The CDR3 covers 18 residues. The CDR3 is CASSNGQARGLSGNTIYF. The CDR3 DNA sequence: TGTGCCAGCAGCAACGGACAGGCCCGTGGGCTCTCTGGAAACACCATATATTTT.

This clone was counted a few times. The V and J genes are TRBV6-5 and TRBJ1-4; D possibly corresponds to TRBD1 (6 bases). Trimming removed 9 bases at V and 4 bases at J, with 15 bases between. This CDR3 spans 14 amino acids. Germline V gene sequence: CDR1 MNHEY, CDR2 SVGAGI. DNA of the CDR3: TGTGCCAGTAAGAGGTTGGACAGTAATGAAAAACTGTTTTTT. This sequence encodes CASKRLDSNEKLFF.

The chain uses TRBV7-9 and TRBJ1-4, with 7 positions matching TRBD1. CDR1 is SEHNR, CDR2 FQNEAQ, per germline (reference sequence). The CDR3 extends over 15 amino acids. The trim removed 5 bases at V and 5 bases at J, leaving 8 bases unmatched. Here the CDR3 DNA reads TGTGCCAGCAGCCTAGGGCAGGGGGAGAATGAAAAACTGTTTTTT. Amino acid sequence: CASSLGQGENEKLFF.

The V call is TRBV3-1 (or the pseudogene TRBV3-2), the J call TRBJ2-5; 7 bases agree with TRBD2. V lost 4 bases and J lost 2; bases outside the gene matches: 10. Germline V lookup: CDR1 LGHDT, CDR2 YNNKEL (reference sequence). The CDR3 extends over 16 amino acids. Here the CDR3 reads CASSPVASGGQETQYF. CDR3 DNA sequence: TGTGCCAGCAGCCCGGTGGCTAGCGGTGGGCAAGAGACCCAGTACTTC.

V and J are TRBV24-1 and TRBJ2-3; a possible D gene is TRBD2 (6 bases). V gave up 8 bases and J gave up 0 bases, with 8 bases separating them. The V gene's germline CDR1 is KGHDR and CDR2 SFDVKD. The CDR3 sequence is 13 residues long. The CDR3, as DNA: TGTGCCACCAAGGCGGGGAGCACAGATACGCAGTATTTT. Its protein is CATKAGSTDTQYF.

This clone was seen only a few times. The chain combines TRBV12-3 or TRBV12-4 with TRBJ1-2; D not resolved. The CDR3 runs to 13 residues. V lost 6 bases to trimming and J lost 4 bases, with 12 bases between them. The CDR3 loop reads CASRSQELYGYTF. The DNA of the CDR3 is TGTGCCAGCAGATCGCAGGAACTCTATGGCTACACCTTC.

This chain joins TRBV5-1 and TRBJ2-5; D unresolved. Germline CDR1 is SGHRS and CDR2 is YFSETQ. This CDR3 is built from 12 residues. The V end lost 5 bases, the J end lost 1 base, and 6 bases lay between the germline ends. CDR3 DNA sequence: TGCGCCAGCAGACCGAGCCAAGAGACCCAGTACTTC. It codes for CASRPSQETQYF. Based on the CDR3 plus reference TRBV5-1 and TRBJ2-5, the full variable domain is KAGVTQTPRYLIKTRGQQVTLSCSPISGHRSVSWYQQTPGQGLQFLFEYFSETQRNKGNFPGRFSGRQFSNSRSEMNVSTLELGDSALYLCASRPSQETQYFGPGTRLLVL.

As concerns this clone: A much larger clone sits a single nucleotide away, making a read error possible. Other DNA sequences in the same sample also yield this CDR3. V gene TRBV18 combines with J gene TRBJ2-5, with D possibly being TRBD1 (6 bases). In germline, CDR1 is KGHSH, CDR2 LQKENI. This CDR3 has 15 residues. The CDR3 spells CASSPNRVNQETQYF. The CDR3 coding sequence is TGCGCCAGCTCACCTAACAGGGTGAACCAAGAGACCCAGTACTTC.

This chain uses TRBV2 with TRBJ1-1; 10 bases are a match to TRBD1. This CDR3 comprises 14 residues. V was pared by 6 bases and J by 5 bases, with 6 bases of the junction left unmatched. Germline CDR1 and CDR2: SNHLY and FYNNEI. The CDR3 sequence: CASRTGQGGTEAFF. The CDR3 nucleotides read TGTGCCAGCAGAACAGGACAGGGGGGTACTGAAGCTTTCTTT. Variable domain in full (rest from reference TRBV2 and TRBJ1-1): EPEVTQTPSHQVTQMGQEVILRCVPISNHLYFYWYRQILGQKVEFLVSFYNNEISEKSEIFDDQFSVERPDGSNFTLKIRSTKLEDSAMYFCASRTGQGGTEAFFGQGTRLTVV.

This clone has only a few counts. V and J are TRBV5-1 and TRBJ1-6, with TRBD1 matching 10 bases. This CDR3 comprises 14 residues. Germline-derived CDR1 and CDR2 are SGHRS and YFSETQ. J lost 10 bases, V lost 4 bases, and 5 bases had no gene match. CDR3 bases: TGCGCCAGCAGCCCCGGACAGGGGGGATCACCCCTCCACTTT. Encoded protein: CASSPGQGGSPLHF.

This chain connects TRBV7-2 to TRBJ2-2; 10 positions agree with TRBD2. The CDR3 covers 15 residues. Germline CDR1 SGHTA, CDR2 FQGNSA. Trimming at V came to 8 bases and at J to 1 base, leaving 4 bases not matched to a gene. CDR3 sequence: CASHIAGGNTGELFF. In nucleotides, the CDR3 is TGTGCCAGCCATATAGCGGGGGGGAACACCGGGGAGCTGTTTTTT.

This chain connects TRBV18 to TRBJ2-3; 9 nucleotides align to TRBD1. The germline CDR1 and CDR2 sequences are KGHSH and LQKENI. Trimming cost V 6 bases and J 0 bases; bases outside gene matches: 10. This CDR3 spans 17 amino acids. Here the CDR3 DNA reads TGTGCCAGCTCTCCCCAGCGGGACAGGGTGAGCACAGATACGCAGTATTTT. Translation: CASSPQRDRVSTDTQYF.

The chain links TRBV5-1 to TRBJ2-7; 7 nucleotides agree with TRBD2. Germline-derived CDR1 and CDR2 are SGHRS and YFSETQ. J gave up 3 bases and V 3 bases, and 9 bases lay outside the gene matches. The CDR3 is 15 amino acids. CDR3 sequence: CASSYGGTLNYEQYF. Here the CDR3 DNA reads TGCGCCAGCAGCTACGGGGGGACGCTAAACTACGAGCAGTACTTC.

V gene TRBV21-1 combines with J gene TRBJ1-3. TRBV21-1 is an annotated pseudogene. The CDR3 is 16 residues long. CDR3 protein: CASSKGTGLRGNTIYF. The CDR3 region has the DNA TGTGCCAGCAGCAAAGGAACTGGACTGAGGGGAAACACCATATATTTT.

The V gene is TRBV2, the J gene TRBJ1-3; D might be TRBD1 (5 bases). The V end lost 9 bases, the J end lost 4 bases, and 13 bases lay between the germline ends. Germline V gene lookup returns CDR1 SNHLY and CDR2 FYNNEI. This CDR3 spans 13 amino acids. Here the CDR3 reads CASSSGIGNTIYF. The CDR3 DNA reads as TGTGCCAGTTCCTCAGGGATAGGAAACACCATATATTTT. The complete variable domain, with remaining parts taken from reference TRBV2 and TRBJ1-3, reads EPEVTQTPSHQVTQMGQEVILRCVPISNHLYFYWYRQILGQKVEFLVSFYNNEISEKSEIFDDQFSVERPDGSNFTLKIRSTKLEDSAMYFCASSSGIGNTIYFGEGSWLTVV.

V and J are TRBV5-1 and TRBJ2-7; TRBD1 agrees at 7 bases. The V and J ends lost 6 bases and 3 bases, in that order; junction bases with no gene match: 12. This CDR3 has 15 residues. The germline CDR1 and CDR2 sequences are SGHRS and YFSETQ. CDR3: CASKQTGQTFYEQYF. The CDR3, as DNA: TGCGCCAGCAAGCAAACGGGACAGACCTTCTACGAGCAGTACTTC. Full variable domain (outside the CDR3, taken from reference TRBV5-1 and TRBJ2-7): KAGVTQTPRYLIKTRGQQVTLSCSPISGHRSVSWYQQTPGQGLQFLFEYFSETQRNKGNFPGRFSGRQFSNSRSEMNVSTLELGDSALYLCASKQTGQTFYEQYFGPGTRLTVT.

The chain uses TRBV3-1 (or the pseudogene TRBV3-2) and TRBJ2-1, with TRBD1 matching 7 bases. The V gene end was trimmed by 4 bases and the J gene end by 5 bases; junction bases not matched to a gene: 5. Germline CDR1 and CDR2: LGHDT and YNNKEL (reference sequence). The CDR3 has 14 amino acids. CDR3 in amino acids: CASSLTGIHNEQFF. CDR3 bases: TGTGCCAGCAGCCTGACAGGGATCCACAATGAGCAGTTCTTC.

V usage is TRBV19 and J usage is TRBJ1-1, with a tentative D call TRBD1 (5 bases). V was pared by 5 bases and J by 3 bases, with 13 bases between. The CDR3 is 14 residues long. From germline, CDR1 is LNHDA and CDR2 SQIVND (reference sequence). The CDR3 here is CASSSGGSYTEAFF. The DNA of the CDR3 is TGTGCCAGTAGTTCCGGGGGTTCTTACACTGAAGCTTTCTTT.

The chain joins TRBV12-5 to TRBJ1-1, with D maybe TRBD1 (5 bases). Between the trimmed V and J ends, which lost 9 bases and 8 bases, there was a span of 19 bases. The CDR3 totals 13 residues. Germline V gene data show CDR1 as LGHNT and CDR2 as FRNRAP. For the CDR3, the DNA is TGTGCTAGCAGACGACTCGGGGAGGGGGAAGCTTTCTTT. Translation: CASRRLGEGEAFF.

The J gene is TRBJ2-1, the V gene TRBV7-3; tentatively, D is TRBD1 (6 bases). The CDR3 is 13 residues long. Germline CDR1 and CDR2: SGHTA and FQGTGA. Trimming cost V 4 bases and J 12 bases, with 16 bases left between them. The CDR3 DNA reads TGTGCCAGCAGCTCCACACAGGGTTCATTGCAGTTCTTC. It encodes CASSSTQGSLQFF.

CDR3 amino acids: CASSPPGTGVETQYF. The DNA for the CDR3 is TGTGCCAGCAGCCCGCCCGGGACAGGGGTCGAGACCCAGTACTTC. The chain recombines TRBV7-2 with TRBJ2-5; TRBD1 aligns across 10 bases. The CDR3 totals 15 residues. J gave up 5 bases and V 5 bases, and 8 bases lay outside the gene matches. Germline V lookup: CDR1 SGHTA, CDR2 FQGNSA.

The rearrangement links TRBV3-1 (or the pseudogene TRBV3-2) to TRBJ1-6; D is unclear. This CDR3 is built from 13 residues. Germline-derived CDR1 and CDR2 are LGHDT and YNNKEL (reference sequence). The ends were cut back, 1 base at V and 10 bases at J, with 8 bases in the middle. CDR3 protein: CASSQAAASPLHF. The CDR3 region has the DNA TGTGCCAGCAGCCAAGCCGCGGCCTCACCCCTCCACTTT.

The rearrangement uses TRBV27 and TRBJ1-6; 8 nucleotides match TRBD1. This CDR3 has 15 residues. The V gene end was trimmed by 5 bases and the J gene end by 7 bases; junction bases not matched to a gene: 7. Germline-derived CDR1 and CDR2 are MNHEY and SMNVEV (reference sequence). CDR3 bases: TGTGCCAGCAGTACAGGACAGGGCCACAATTCACCCCTCCACTTT. As protein: CASSTGQGHNSPLHF.

This chain connects TRBV5-6 to TRBJ2-3, with D unresolved. The CDR3 is made up of 12 amino acids. The V gene's germline CDR1 is SGHDT and CDR2 YYEEEE. V gave up 4 bases and J gave up 5 bases, with 8 bases separating them. CDR3 loop: CASSPSRDTQYF. The CDR3 nucleotides are TGTGCCAGCAGCCCATCCAGAGATACGCAGTATTTT.

The chain carries TRBV5-1 and TRBJ2-2, with D unresolved. V was shortened by 2 bases and J by 0 bases, with 8 bases between the two germline ends. Germline V gene data show CDR1 as SGHRS and CDR2 as YFSETQ. The CDR3 is made up of 15 amino acids. CDR3 region: CASSFDSSNTGELFF. The CDR3 DNA reads as TGCGCCAGCAGCTTCGACTCCTCGAACACCGGGGAGCTGTTTTTT. Full variable domain (remainder filled in from reference TRBV5-1 and TRBJ2-2): KAGVTQTPRYLIKTRGQQVTLSCSPISGHRSVSWYQQTPGQGLQFLFEYFSETQRNKGNFPGRFSGRQFSNSRSEMNVSTLELGDSALYLCASSFDSSNTGELFFGEGSRLTVL.